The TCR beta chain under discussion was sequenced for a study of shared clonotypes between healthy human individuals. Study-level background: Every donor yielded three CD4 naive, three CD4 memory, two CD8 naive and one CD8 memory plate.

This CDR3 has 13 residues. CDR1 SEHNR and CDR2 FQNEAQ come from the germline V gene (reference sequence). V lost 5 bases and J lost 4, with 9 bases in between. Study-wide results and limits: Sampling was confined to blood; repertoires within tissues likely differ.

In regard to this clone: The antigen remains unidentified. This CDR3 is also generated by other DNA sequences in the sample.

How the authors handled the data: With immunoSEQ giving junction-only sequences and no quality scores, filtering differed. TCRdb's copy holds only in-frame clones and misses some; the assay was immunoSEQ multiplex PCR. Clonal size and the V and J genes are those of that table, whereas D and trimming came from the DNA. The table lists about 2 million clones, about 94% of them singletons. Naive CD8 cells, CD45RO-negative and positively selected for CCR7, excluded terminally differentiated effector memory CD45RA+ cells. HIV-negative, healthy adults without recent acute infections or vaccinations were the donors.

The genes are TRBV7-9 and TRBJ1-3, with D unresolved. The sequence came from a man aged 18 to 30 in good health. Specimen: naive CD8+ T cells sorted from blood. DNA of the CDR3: TGTGCCAGCAGCCCGGCATTGGGAAACACCATATATTTT. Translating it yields CASSPALGNTIYF. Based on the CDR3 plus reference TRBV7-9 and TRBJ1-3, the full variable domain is DTGVSQNPRHKITKRGQNVTFRCDPISEHNRLYWYRQTLGQGPEFLTYFQNEAQLEKSRLLSDRFSAERPKGSFSTLEIQRTEQGDSAMYLCASSPALGNTIYFGEGSWLTVV.